The rows below give T cell receptor beta chains drawn from one sample of a study of CD8 T cells in Susac syndrome. Using its own MiXCR run on the immunoSEQ multiplex PCR reads, TCRdb lists one record per CDR3 protein. The sample carries more than 65,000 distinct CDR3 sequences, approximately 95% recorded once. Sequencing used CD8+ T cells from PBMCs. All receptors come from a human donor in good health. Each CDR3 is given with its conserved first and last residue.

V gene: TRBV7-9; J gene: TRBJ2-2; CDR3 protein: CASSARDRLNTGELFF
V gene: TRBV6-6; J gene: TRBJ1-2; CDR3 protein: CASRHGTNDQIYGYTF
V gene: TRBV7-9; J gene: TRBJ2-5; CDR3 protein: CASSPDRQETQYF
V gene: TRBV12-3/TRBV12-4; J gene: TRBJ2-7; CDR3 protein: CASSRTSGSYEQYF
V gene: TRBV7-9; J gene: TRBJ2-2; CDR3 protein: CASSFSTAGDTGELFF
V gene: TRBV7-9; J gene: TRBJ1-1; CDR3 protein: CASSLAGAVNTEAFF
V gene: TRBV29-1; J gene: TRBJ2-3; CDR3 protein: CSVELGQGSADTQYF
V gene: TRBV3-1; J gene: TRBJ1-2; CDR3 protein: CASTRTGSNYGYTF
V gene: TRBV19; J gene: TRBJ2-7; CDR3 protein: CASSMAQGYEQYF
V gene: TRBV4-1; J gene: TRBJ1-2; CDR3 protein: CASTNPWGGANYGYTF
V gene: TRBV7-9; J gene: TRBJ2-6; CDR3 protein: CASSLIPGANVLTF
V gene: TRBV10-3; J gene: TRBJ2-2; CDR3 protein: CAIRKGLAGGSPLNTGELFF
V gene: TRBV14; J gene: TRBJ2-3; CDR3 protein: CASSSSLDTQYF
V gene: TRBV9; J gene: TRBJ2-7; CDR3 protein: CASSAGTLTYEQYF
V gene: TRBV24-1; J gene: TRBJ2-1; CDR3 protein: CATSAGAGYDEQFF
V gene: TRBV12-3/TRBV12-4; J gene: TRBJ1-2; CDR3 protein: CASSPSQGVSNYGYTF
V gene: TRBV27; J gene: TRBJ1-1; CDR3 protein: CASSSRGPNTEAFF
V gene: TRBV19; J gene: TRBJ2-2; CDR3 protein: CASQNTGELFF
V gene: TRBV5-6; J gene: TRBJ2-5; CDR3 protein: CASSFSEATHQETQYF
V gene: TRBV4-1; J gene: TRBJ1-2; CDR3 protein: CASSQLPGQPDNYGYTF
V gene: TRBV27; J gene: TRBJ1-5; CDR3 protein: CASSLSVNNQPQHF
V gene: TRBV7-9; J gene: TRBJ2-3; CDR3 protein: CASSQNSLGATDTQYF
V gene: TRBV7-2; J gene: TRBJ2-2; CDR3 protein: CASRAGGRNGELFF
V gene: TRBV29-1; J gene: TRBJ1-1; CDR3 protein: CSAIHGRNTEAFF
V gene: TRBV28; J gene: TRBJ2-7; CDR3 protein: CASSLLGDRFDYEQYF
V gene: TRBV4-1; J gene: TRBJ1-5; CDR3 protein: CASSQDQLGSSNQPQHF
V gene: TRBV15; J gene: TRBJ2-1; CDR3 protein: CATSLGENNEQFF
V gene: TRBV10-3; J gene: TRBJ1-1; CDR3 protein: CAISAGHTEAFF
V gene: TRBV9; J gene: TRBJ1-5; CDR3 protein: CASSPESFSNQPQHF
V gene: TRBV2; J gene: TRBJ2-1; CDR3 protein: CASSDPGVAGIHEQFF
V gene: TRBV7-3; J gene: TRBJ2-7; CDR3 protein: CASSPGQGPPEQYF
V gene: TRBV28; J gene: TRBJ2-7; CDR3 protein: CATRGDGFSYEQYF
V gene: TRBV19; J gene: TRBJ2-2; CDR3 protein: CASSIDQTGELFF
V gene: TRBV4-1; J gene: TRBJ2-5; CDR3 protein: CASSPQTGQETQYF
V gene: TRBV2; J gene: TRBJ1-5; CDR3 protein: CASSELGNWWPQHF
V gene: TRBV9; J gene: TRBJ2-7; CDR3 protein: CASSSGQANTYEQYF
V gene: TRBV16; J gene: TRBJ1-1; CDR3 protein: CASSHEGVVGPEAFF
V gene: TRBV7-3; J gene: TRBJ2-5; CDR3 protein: CASSLTGRLPEETQYF
V gene: TRBV15; J gene: TRBJ2-2; CDR3 protein: CATSREQVGTGELFF
V gene: TRBV27; J gene: TRBJ2-7; CDR3 protein: CASSLFGQGYEQYF
V gene: TRBV29-1; J gene: TRBJ2-3; CDR3 protein: CSVVRGVTDTQYF
V gene: TRBV29-1; J gene: TRBJ2-3; CDR3 protein: CSATQWGQGTDTQYF
V gene: TRBV28; J gene: TRBJ2-7; CDR3 protein: CASSFHQGSYEQYF
V gene: TRBV5-4; J gene: TRBJ2-2; CDR3 protein: CASSSRQASNTGELFF
V gene: TRBV13; J gene: TRBJ1-1; CDR3 protein: CASSQQGAYTEAFF
V gene: TRBV24-1; J gene: TRBJ2-5; CDR3 protein: CATSDWGTGTRETQYF
V gene: TRBV5-1; J gene: TRBJ2-5; CDR3 protein: CASSFDRIEETQYF
V gene: TRBV7-3; J gene: TRBJ1-1; CDR3 protein: CASSLDGQGGTEAFF
V gene: TRBV5-6; J gene: TRBJ2-1; CDR3 protein: CASGAYNEQFF
V gene: TRBV12-3/TRBV12-4; J gene: TRBJ2-1; CDR3 protein: CASMENSYNEQFF
V gene: TRBV6-2/TRBV6-3; J gene: TRBJ2-1; CDR3 protein: CASSTGIYNEQFF
V gene: TRBV6-4; J gene: TRBJ2-1; CDR3 protein: CASSYTSGGPDEQFF
V gene: TRBV4-3; J gene: TRBJ2-1; CDR3 protein: CASSQEGTGGYNEQFF
V gene: TRBV7-9; J gene: TRBJ2-7; CDR3 protein: CASTPDAPYEQYF
V gene: TRBV27; J gene: TRBJ1-1; CDR3 protein: CASTQGGATEAFF